Listed below are T cell receptor beta chains from one sample, sequenced in a study of T-cell reconstitution after alpha-beta-depleted transplantation in children. TCRdb re-called the PCR reads through MiXCR, storing one row per CDR3 protein. The table includes 200,000 to 250,000 distinct CDR3 sequences, roughly 26% detected once. The specimen was PBMCs, collected before TCRalphabeta/CD19-depleted stem cell transplant. These receptors originate from a girl aged 2-10 years with Fanconi anemia, due to receive a stem cell transplant. The CDR3 runs from the conserved cysteine through the conserved F or W. The D gene is left open where the match is weak.

d_call j_call v_call cdr3_aa
TRBD2 TRBJ2-7 TRBV20-1 CSAITSGPSYEQYF
NA TRBJ2-7 TRBV7-2 CASSFVQNSYEQYF
NA TRBJ1-2 TRBV20-1 CSVPRGLYGYTF
TRBD2 TRBJ2-2 TRBV6-1 CASRGVAGGTGELFF
NA TRBJ1-3 TRBV10-3 CAIMSAGNTIYF
NA TRBJ2-1 TRBV2 CASSEWLPGTRQLSYNEQFF
NA TRBJ1-1 TRBV24-1 CATSDLTNTEAFF
NA TRBJ2-1 TRBV28 CASRDTGSRPREQFF
TRBD1 TRBJ2-3 TRBV20-1 CSARGDRDYWVTDTQYF
TRBD2 TRBJ2-1 TRBV7-6 CASSEILGTSGSYNEQFF
NA TRBJ2-7 TRBV6-1 CASSEMARGEQYF
NA TRBJ2-7 TRBV25-1 CASSLQRTPIDEQYF
TRBD2 TRBJ2-5 TRBV11-2 CASSQRRATSGRGETQYF
TRBD1 TRBJ2-7 TRBV12-3/TRBV12-4 CASNEAGGPYEQYF
NA TRBJ1-1 TRBV18 CASSPTQNTEAFF
NA TRBJ2-7 TRBV5-1 CASSLYGPESYEQYF
TRBD1 TRBJ2-7 TRBV20-1 CSARGQGTMSGEQYF
TRBD2 TRBJ2-4 TRBV12-3/TRBV12-4 CASSLALAVSLAKNIQYF
TRBD2 TRBJ2-1 TRBV7-2 CASSPRGIFYNEQFF
TRBD2 TRBJ2-1 TRBV29-1 CSGTSVNEQFF
NA TRBJ1-5 TRBV28 CASSLRQYSNQPQHF
NA TRBJ2-7 TRBV20-1 CSARARGGGEQYF